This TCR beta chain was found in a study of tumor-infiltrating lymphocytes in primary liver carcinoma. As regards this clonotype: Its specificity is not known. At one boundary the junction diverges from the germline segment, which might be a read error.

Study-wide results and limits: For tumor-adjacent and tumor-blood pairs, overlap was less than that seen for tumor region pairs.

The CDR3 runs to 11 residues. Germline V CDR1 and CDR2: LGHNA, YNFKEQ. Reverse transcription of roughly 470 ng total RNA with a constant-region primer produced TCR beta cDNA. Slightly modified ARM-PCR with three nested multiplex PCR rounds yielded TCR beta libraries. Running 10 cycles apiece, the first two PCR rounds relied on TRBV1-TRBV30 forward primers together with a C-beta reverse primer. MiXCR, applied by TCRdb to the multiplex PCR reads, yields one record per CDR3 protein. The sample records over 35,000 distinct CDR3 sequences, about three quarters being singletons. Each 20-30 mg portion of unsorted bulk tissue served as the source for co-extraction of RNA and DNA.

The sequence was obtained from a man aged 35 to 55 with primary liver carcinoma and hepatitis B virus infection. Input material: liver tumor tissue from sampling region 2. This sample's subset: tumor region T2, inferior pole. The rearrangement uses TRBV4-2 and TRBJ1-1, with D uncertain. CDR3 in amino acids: CASSPGIEASF. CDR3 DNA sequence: TGTGCCAGCAGCCCGGGAATTGAGGCTTCCTTT.